A selection of T cell receptor beta chains follows, all from one sample in a study of blood T cells in healthy people across ages. TCRdb called the 5' RACE reads again in MiXCR, with one record for every CDR3 protein. The sample records around 1,000,000 distinct CDR3 sequences, around 27% being singletons. This same sample was also part of a study on T cells of mothers and their children.

The sequencing input was blood. All receptors derive from a girl aged 2-9 years in good health. Both conserved end residues are part of each CDR3. A D gene is named only where the DNA matches it firmly. Size values are once, few and many counts, or a class for expanded clones, and some rows have none.

V,size,D,J,CDR3,DNA
TRBV5-4,NA,NA,TRBJ2-6,CASSSGWSGANVLTF,TGTGCCAGCAGCTCGGGGTGGTCTGGGGCCAACGTCCTGACTTTC
TRBV7-6,few,NA,TRBJ2-2,CASSTITGKGGELFF,TGTGCCAGCAGCACCATCACAGGGAAAGGCGGGGAGCTGTTTTTT
TRBV6-1,NA,TRBD1,TRBJ1-2,CASSPRRTGVNYGYTF,TGTGCCAGCAGTCCTAGGCGGACAGGGGTGAACTATGGCTACACCTTC
TRBV3-1,NA,TRBD2,TRBJ2-3,CASSPSGASGREDTQYF,TGTGCCAGCAGCCCGTCCGGGGCTAGCGGACGGGAAGATACGCAGTATTTT
TRBV4-3,few,TRBD2,TRBJ2-5,CASSLGTSGGNQETQYF,TGCGCCAGCAGCCTTGGGACTAGCGGGGGAAACCAAGAGACCCAGTACTTC
TRBV7-9,NA,NA,TRBJ2-5,CASSRPTDQETQYF,TGTGCCAGCAGCCGACCGACAGATCAAGAGACCCAGTACTTC
TRBV21-1,NA,NA,TRBJ2-2,CASSTGPTTGELFF,TGTGCCAGCAGCACGGGACCTACCACCGGGGAGCTGTTTTTT
TRBV6-5,NA,TRBD1,TRBJ2-5,CASSTPFDRGQETQYF,TGTGCCAGCAGTACCCCATTCGACAGGGGCCAAGAGACCCAGTACTTC
TRBV5-6,few,TRBD1,TRBJ2-7,CASSLGQGLDEQYF,TGTGCCAGCAGCCTTGGACAGGGTCTCGACGAGCAGTACTTC
TRBV7-9,NA,NA,TRBJ2-5,CASSLPRQQETQYF,TGTGCCAGCAGCTTACCAAGACAGCAAGAGACCCAGTACTTC
TRBV7-3,many,NA,TRBJ2-7,CASSPQGFSYEQYF,TGTGCCAGCAGCCCTCAGGGTTTTTCCTACGAGCAGTACTTC
TRBV5-1,NA,NA,TRBJ2-7,CASSLEGGSMYEQYF,TGCGCCAGCAGCTTGGAAGGAGGGTCGATGTACGAGCAGTACTTC
TRBV4-1,once,NA,TRBJ2-2,CASSQDRLGAGGELFF,TGCGCCAGCAGCCAAGATAGGTTGGGGGCGGGCGGGGAGCTGTTTTTT
TRBV5-1,NA,NA,TRBJ1-1,CASSLEGGSAFF,TGCGCCAGCAGCTTGGAAGGGGGGTCAGCTTTCTTT
TRBV7-2,many,NA,TRBJ2-7,CASSLFGSSYEQYF,TGTGCCAGCAGCTTATTCGGGTCCTCCTACGAGCAGTACTTC
TRBV11-1,NA,NA,TRBJ1-6,CASSLRQVNSPLHF,TGTGCCAGCAGCTTGCGACAGGTTAATTCACCCCTCCACTTT
TRBV2,few,NA,TRBJ2-1,CASSDGEYEQFF,TGTGCCAGCAGTGACGGCGAATATGAGCAGTTCTTC
TRBV25-1,NA,NA,TRBJ1-2,CASSEVEGVYGYTF,TGTGCCAGCAGTGAGGTTGAGGGCGTCTATGGCTACACCTTC
TRBV29-1,NA,NA,TRBJ1-1,CSVAAGGGEAFF,TGCAGCGTTGCCGCAGGTGGAGGTGAAGCTTTCTTT
TRBV28,few,NA,TRBJ2-7,CASSEPGLEGYEQYF,TGTGCCAGCAGTGAGCCGGGGTTGGAGGGCTACGAGCAGTACTTC
TRBV5-1,NA,NA,TRBJ2-7,CASSWTEAMYEQYF,TGCGCCAGCAGCTGGACAGAGGCGATGTACGAGCAGTACTTC
TRBV5-1,few,TRBD1,TRBJ2-5,CASTTGTGGETQYF,TGCGCCAGCACCACCGGGACAGGGGGGGAGACCCAGTACTTC
TRBV20-1,few,NA,TRBJ2-5,CSASDGGETQYF,TGCAGTGCTTCGGACGGCGGGGAGACCCAGTACTTC
TRBV29-1,few,NA,TRBJ2-1,CSVDYYNEQFF,TGCAGCGTTGACTACTACAATGAGCAGTTCTTC
TRBV20-1,NA,TRBD2,TRBJ2-3,CSAEAGGLPDTQYF,TGCAGTGCGGAAGCGGGAGGGCTACCAGATACGCAGTATTTT
TRBV19,NA,NA,TRBJ2-2,CASSIPGGQSNTGVLFF,TGTGCCAGTAGTATCCCCGGCGGACAGTCGAACACCGGGGTGCTGTTTTTT
TRBV3-1,NA,NA,TRBJ1-1,CAGSRRTEAFF,TGTGCCGGCAGCCGAAGGACTGAAGCTTTCTTT
TRBV7-3,NA,TRBD2,TRBJ2-1,CASSLWTSGDNEQFF,TGTGCCAGCAGCTTATGGACTAGCGGGGACAATGAGCAGTTCTTC
TRBV7-6,NA,NA,TRBJ2-1,CASSQKKGSSGYNEQFF,TGTGCCAGCAGTCAGAAGAAGGGTTCATCAGGGTACAATGAGCAGTTCTTC